A single sample is the source of the 20 T cell receptor beta chains below, sequenced in a study of shared clonotypes between healthy human individuals. Libraries were prepared by immunoSEQ multiplex PCR; TCRdb keeps only in-frame clonotypes and omits some of them. The sample lists millions of clones, 85% to 95% occurring once. The sequencing input was naive CD4+ T cells sorted from blood. Subset denoted: CD45RA+ positively selected. These receptors were obtained from a man younger than 35 in good health.

The rearrangement links TRBV18 to TRBJ1-2; D is unresolved. The CDR3 contains 15 residues. The germline V gene has CDR1 KGHSH and CDR2 LQKENI. V was cut by 2 bases and J by 1 base, with 11 bases left in between. CDR3 sequence reads: CASSPIPSYNYGYTF. The CDR3 DNA is TGTGCCAGCTCACCAATACCCAGTTATAACTATGGCTACACCTTC.

V is TRBV7-9 and J is TRBJ1-3; 8 bases align to TRBD1. Trimming at V came to 3 bases and at J to 1 base, leaving 11 bases not matched to a gene. Germline V CDR1 and CDR2: SEHNR, FQNEAQ (reference sequence). The CDR3 runs to 18 residues. The CDR3 DNA is TGTGCCAGCAGCTTTTTATTTGGACAGGGTGGTTCTGGAAACACCATATATTTT. Translation: CASSFLFGQGGSGNTIYF.

The V and J genes are TRBV19 and TRBJ2-1; D is perhaps TRBD1 (7 bases). The CDR3 extends over 16 amino acids. Germline V CDR1 and CDR2: LNHDA, SQIVND (reference sequence). V gave up 0 bases and J gave up 5 bases, with 14 bases separating them. The CDR3 coding sequence is TGTGCCAGTAGTATAGAACTGGCGGGACAGCACAATGAGCAGTTCTTC. It yields the protein CASSIELAGQHNEQFF. Drawing the rest from reference TRBV19 and TRBJ2-1, the complete variable domain is DGGITQSPKYLFRKEGQNVTLSCEQNLNHDAMYWYRQDPGQGLRLIYYSQIVNDFQKGDIAEGYSVSREKKESFPLTVTSAQKNPTAFYLCASSIELAGQHNEQFFGPGTRLTVL.

The V call is TRBV5-1, the J call TRBJ1-4; D possibly corresponds to TRBD1 (5 bases). The ends were cut back, 0 bases at V and 7 bases at J, with 10 bases in the middle. There are 14 residues in the CDR3. Germline lookup yields CDR1 SGHRS and CDR2 YFSETQ. The CDR3 loop reads CASSLAAGSEKLFF. CDR3 DNA: TGCGCCAGCAGCTTGGCGGCAGGGAGTGAAAAACTGTTTTTT.

This chain uses TRBV5-1 with TRBJ2-5; 9 bases map to TRBD1. The CDR3 loop spans 16 amino acids. Germline CDR1 SGHRS, CDR2 YFSETQ. Trimming at V came to 0 bases and at J to 0 bases, leaving 3 bases not matched to a gene. The CDR3: CASSLGTGGYQETQYF. As DNA, the CDR3 is TGCGCCAGCAGCTTGGGCACAGGGGGCTACCAAGAGACCCAGTACTTC.

This chain connects TRBV5-1 to TRBJ1-6, with 9 bases identical to TRBD1. V was pared by 0 bases and J by 9 bases, with 7 bases of the junction left unmatched. Per germline, CDR1 SGHRS and CDR2 YFSETQ. The CDR3 length is 16 residues. DNA of the CDR3: TGCGCCAGCAGCTTGGCCGGACAGGGGTTAGTTTCACCCCTCCACTTT. It yields the protein CASSLAGQGLVSPLHF. The full variable domain, rest sourced from reference TRBV5-1 and TRBJ1-6, is KAGVTQTPRYLIKTRGQQVTLSCSPISGHRSVSWYQQTPGQGLQFLFEYFSETQRNKGNFPGRFSGRQFSNSRSEMNVSTLELGDSALYLCASSLAGQGLVSPLHFGNGTRLTVT.

This chain links TRBV6-5 with TRBJ2-1; 8 nucleotides match TRBD2. Germline-derived CDR1 and CDR2 are MNHEY and SVGAGI. Germline trimming cut 2 bases from V and 8 bases from J; bases unmatched to any gene: 8. This CDR3 region has 15 residues. For the CDR3, the DNA is TGTGCCAGCAGTTACGAGACGGGGGGGCTAGATGAGCAGTTCTTC. Translated: CASSYETGGLDEQFF.

This clone appeared once. The chain recombines TRBV29-1 with TRBJ1-4; D ambiguous. Trimming stripped 5 bases from V and 4 bases from J, with 8 bases between. The CDR3 is 12 residues long. From germline, CDR1 is SQVTM and CDR2 ANQGSEA. In DNA form, the CDR3 reads TGCAGCGTTAACAGTGTTAATGAAAAACTGTTTTTT. This sequence encodes CSVNSVNEKLFF.

The chain has TRBV6-1 and TRBJ1-6, with D perhaps matching TRBD1 (5 bases). CDR1 and CDR2 (germline): MNHNS, SASEGT. The CDR3 is 13 amino acids. V was shortened by 6 bases and J by 7 bases, with 10 bases between the two germline ends. The CDR3 loop is CASRGDWNSPLHF. The CDR3 DNA is TGTGCCAGCAGGGGGGATTGGAATTCACCCCTCCACTTT.

The chain couples TRBV7-8 to TRBJ2-3; D is undetermined. The CDR3 spans 15 residues. V lost 4 bases and J lost 0, with 11 bases in between. Germline loops: CDR1 SGHVS, CDR2 FQNEAQ. The CDR3 spells CASSSTSASTDTQYF. The CDR3 nucleotides read TGTGCCAGCAGCTCCACTTCGGCTAGCACAGATACGCAGTATTTT.

The chain employs TRBV6-5 and TRBJ2-7; D gene ambiguous. Germline CDR1 and CDR2: MNHEY and SVGAGI. V lost 5 bases and J lost 6, with 17 bases in between. The CDR3 runs to 14 residues. CDR3 sequence reads: CASSPDFNRAEQYF. Written as DNA, the CDR3 is TGTGCCAGCAGTCCCGACTTTAATCGCGCCGAGCAGTACTTC.

With regard to this clone: Other DNA sequences from this sample encode an identical CDR3 as well. The rearrangement links TRBV7-2 to TRBJ2-7; 8 positions agree with TRBD1. Losses at the gene ends were 3 bases for V and 1 base for J; bases not matched to a gene: 2. The CDR3 spans 14 residues. CDR1 is SGHTA and CDR2 is FQGNSA in the germline V gene. The CDR3 DNA reads as TGTGCCAGCAGCTTGGACAGGGCTTCCTACGAGCAGTACTTC. Its protein product is CASSLDRASYEQYF.

On this clone: This same CDR3 is encoded by further DNA sequences in the sample. V gene TRBV28 combines with J gene TRBJ1-1; 7 nucleotides align to TRBD1. The V gene's germline CDR1 is MDHEN and CDR2 SYDVKM. CDR3 length: 11 amino acids. J gave up 6 bases and V 6 bases, and 1 base lay outside the gene matches. The CDR3 loop reads CASRGGPEAFF. CDR3 bases: TGTGCCAGCAGAGGGGGCCCTGAAGCTTTCTTT.

The V and J genes are TRBV6-5 and TRBJ1-1; D may be TRBD1 (5 bases). The CDR3 totals 13 residues. CDR1 is MNHEY and CDR2 is SVGAGI in the germline V gene. The germline V and J ends were trimmed by 6 bases and 4 bases, with 12 bases remaining between them. The CDR3 coding sequence is TGTGCCAGCAGCCGGGGGGGTTTCACTGAAGCTTTCTTT. Encoded protein: CASSRGGFTEAFF.

The CDR3 region is CASSLAGEGEAFF. DNA for the CDR3: TGTGCCAGCAGCTTAGCCGGAGAGGGTGAAGCTTTCTTT. The rearrangement joins TRBV7-9 to TRBJ1-1; D not resolved. The CDR3 is 13 amino acids. CDR1 and CDR2 from the germline V gene are SEHNR and FQNEAQ (reference sequence). Trimming stripped 0 bases from V and 7 bases from J, with 9 bases between.

The chain recombines TRBV7-2 with TRBJ2-1; 8 bases agree with TRBD2. Germline loops: CDR1 SGHTA, CDR2 FQGNSA. There are 15 residues in the CDR3. V was pared by 2 bases and J by 11 bases, with 11 bases of the junction left unmatched. Here the CDR3 DNA reads TGTGCCAGCAGCTTATCCCCTCGGGTAGCGGGGCAGCAGTTCTTC. It codes for CASSLSPRVAGQQFF.

This clone was found a few times. The V gene is TRBV19, the J gene TRBJ1-1, with D unresolved. The V end was cut by 4 bases, the J end by 0 bases, with 12 bases between. The CDR3 totals 15 residues. Germline V gene lookup returns CDR1 LNHDA and CDR2 SQIVND (reference sequence). The CDR3 sequence is CASSTLWGMNTEAFF. CDR3 coding DNA: TGTGCCAGTAGTACTCTTTGGGGAATGAACACTGAAGCTTTCTTT.

V and J are TRBV10-2 and TRBJ2-2; 12 bases match TRBD2. Germline CDR1 and CDR2: WSHSY and SAAADI. J was trimmed by 4 bases and V by 0 bases; bases with no gene match: 3. This CDR3 is built from 17 residues. In DNA form, the CDR3 reads TGCGCCAGCAGTGAGTCAAGACTAGCGGGGGTCACCGGGGAGCTGTTTTTT. Its protein product is CASSESRLAGVTGELFF.

V and J are TRBV12-5 and TRBJ2-3; 9 bases match TRBD2. Germline CDR1 reads LGHNT; CDR2 reads FRNRAP. CDR3 length: 17 amino acids. Unmatched junction bases numbered 12, after V lost 3 bases and J lost 5 bases. The CDR3 region has the DNA TGTGCTAGTGGTTTTAAGACGGGGGGACTAGCAAGAGATACGCAGTATTTT. Residues: CASGFKTGGLARDTQYF.

This chain links TRBV28 with TRBJ2-7, with 10 positions matching TRBD1. The CDR3 has 15 amino acids. J lost 5 bases, V lost 5 bases, and 9 bases had no gene match. The germline V gene has CDR1 MDHEN and CDR2 SYDVKM. The CDR3, as DNA: TGTGCCAGCAGTCCATCGGGGACAGGGGCCCACGAGCAGTACTTC. Its protein is CASSPSGTGAHEQYF.